Below, one T cell receptor (beta chain) is given with its context. In the authors' workflow: Researchers report that nucleated cell counts were estimated from reference gene primer amplification. Profiled with immunoSEQ multiplex PCR; TCRdb holds only in-frame clones, not every one. V, J and clone size derive from that table, while D and trimming were established from the DNA sequence. The table shows fewer than 400,000 clones, with approximately 88% occurring only once. Participant-given clinical history determined each cohort assignment. These data originate in a study of blood T cell repertoires in COVID-19. From germline, CDR1 is MNHEY and CDR2 SMNVEV (reference sequence). Germline trimming cut 3 bases from V and 0 bases from J; bases unmatched to any gene: 1. The CDR3 spans 15 residues.

The chain joins TRBV27 to TRBJ2-2; 7 bases match TRBD1. Sequenced input: PBMCs or T cells enriched from blood (not recorded which). The receptor's source is a man aged 30-40 years who had recovered from COVID-19. The CDR3, as DNA: TGTGCCAGCAGTTTCGGGACAGCGAACACCGGGGAGCTGTTTTTT. Residues: CASSFGTANTGELFF.